This T cell receptor (beta chain) stems from a study of OX40 agonist ivuxolimab in advanced cancers. As for the study more broadly: Ivuxolimab, which targeted the costimulatory receptor OX40 (CD134), was an agonistic, fully human IgG2 monoclonal antibody. Intravenous ivuxolimab was administered to patients every 2 weeks at six dose levels: 0.01, 0.1, 0.3, 1.5, 3 and 10 mg/kg. Of the roughly 51 patients in dose escalation, about 20 had hepatocellular carcinoma, some 15 had melanoma, 9 had renal cell carcinoma and 9 had head and neck cancer. A male proportion of nearly 85% and a mean age of around 60 years, ranging from roughly 20 to 80, were recorded for the dose-escalation cohort. Patients were allowed to have had prior anti-PD-1, anti-PD-L1 or anti-CTLA-4 therapy, and approximately 41% of the dose-escalation patients had previously received checkpoint inhibitors. Partial responses were achieved by three dose-escalation patients, of whom one had hepatocellular carcinoma and two had cutaneous melanoma. The purpose of peripheral TCRbeta sequencing was to test whether ivuxolimab changed TCR sequence diversity and led to clonal T-cell expansion. The paper covers the monotherapy dose-escalation part of the phase I ivuxolimab trial, which included N ≈ 57 patients.

Patients with a history of autoimmune disease or receiving systemic immunosuppression were excluded from the trial. In every dose cohort, peripheral blood was drawn for TCR sequencing at baseline, cycle 4 day 1, and cycle 7 day 1. The samples were drawn from a first-in-human, open-label, multicenter phase I dose-escalation trial of ivuxolimab. The trial enrolled adults with locally advanced or metastatic head and neck squamous cell, hepatocellular, melanoma or renal cell carcinoma. Before TCR sequencing, CD4+ and CD8+ T cells were separately sorted from peripheral blood. Points the paper makes about the study in general: At doses of 0.1 to 3.0 mg/kg, clonal expansion of both CD4+ and CD8+ blood T cells was observed from baseline to week 6. Partial responders in the 0.1-3.0 mg/kg groups had among the lowest normalized peripheral clonal expansion, especially among CD8+ T cells. Antigen specificity was not determined for the clonally expanded peripheral T cells. After ivuxolimab, more expanded clones were found on average in CD8+ T cells than in CD4+ T cells. Low levels of normalized T-cell clonal expansion were also seen in some patients who did not respond.

Of note for this clone: What antigen it recognizes has not been identified. No much larger clone is present one base from it, and per-base qualities are unavailable.

To sequence the TCRbeta CDR3 region, genomic DNA was isolated from the sorted cells. TCRbeta CDR3 regions were sequenced using the immunoSEQ Assay. In its TCRdb copy, this immuneACCESS table keeps in-frame sequences only and misses some clones. Where compared with another copy, unresolved V genes explain less than half of these, and the others have no known cause. The sample data list some 95,000 clones, and around nine tenths of these were observed just once. The leading ten clones occupy under 0.55% of the sample. V is cut by 5 bases and J by 1 base, and the space between the germline ends is 8 bases. Including the terminal cysteine and phenylalanine, the CDR3 comprises 13 residues. The kept DNA is CDR3 alone, 39 bases in frame from the first base. Based on the germline V gene, the CDR1 and CDR2 sequences are SNHLY and FYNNEI.

The specimen was CD4+ or CD8+ T cells sorted from blood, collected in a trial of the OX40 agonist ivuxolimab. The V and J genes are TRBV2 and TRBJ2-5, with no confidently assigned D gene. This TCR came from an adult with an advanced solid tumor such as melanoma, head and neck, liver or kidney cancer. In nucleotides, the sequence is TGTGCCAGCAGTCCCGAATCCCAAGAGACCCAGTACTTC. Its protein product is CASSPESQETQYF.